A single T cell receptor beta chain is shown here with its context. This CDR3 is built from 15 residues. CDR1 SQVTM and CDR2 ANQGSEA come from the germline V gene. Trimming cost V 5 bases and J 2 bases; bases outside gene matches: 12. Indicated time point: pre-treatment sample, taken before nivolumab and TIL therapy. Enrollment ran from 2017 to early 2020. The sample is drawn from a study of TIL therapy for anti-PD-1-resistant metastatic lung cancer. Across the whole study: Half of patients were current or former smokers.

This was the immunoSEQ v3 assay. The data were produced by immunoSEQ multiplex PCR, yet TCRdb's version contains in-frame clones alone and is incomplete. This sample yields just under 60,000 clones, of which less than 75% are seen a single time; 1.8% belongs to the top ten. The chain uses TRBV29-1 and TRBJ2-7; 7 bases align to TRBD1. The specimen was blood, collected at baseline. This clonotype was obtained from a person aged 25 to 80 with non-small cell lung cancer. The DNA of the CDR3 is TGCAGCGTTATACCGACAGGGCCGAACGCCTACGAGCAGTACTTC. Residues: CSVIPTGPNAYEQYF.